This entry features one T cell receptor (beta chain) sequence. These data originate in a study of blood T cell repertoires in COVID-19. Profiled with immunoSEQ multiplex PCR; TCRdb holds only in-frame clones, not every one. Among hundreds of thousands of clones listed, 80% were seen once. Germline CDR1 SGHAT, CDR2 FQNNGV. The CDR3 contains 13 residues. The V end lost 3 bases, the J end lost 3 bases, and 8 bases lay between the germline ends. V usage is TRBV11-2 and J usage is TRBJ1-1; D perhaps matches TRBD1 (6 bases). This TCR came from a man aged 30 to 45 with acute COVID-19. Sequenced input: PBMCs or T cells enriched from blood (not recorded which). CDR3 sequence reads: CASSFAGDTEAFF. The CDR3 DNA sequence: TGTGCCAGCAGCTTCGCAGGGGACACTGAAGCTTTCTTT.